What follows is one T cell receptor beta chain and its context. What it binds is unknown. The CDR3 end lies 3 residues beyond the end of the read and is filled in from the germline J gene. Per germline, CDR1 SGHDN and CDR2 FVKESK. The CDR3 is 15 amino acids. The record originates from a study of T cells in women clearing cervical HPV infection. For the study at large: Only a few women had HLA typing results available. Study-level findings and limits: CIN3+ cases had significantly higher TCR repertoire richness than controls, but evenness did not differ. TRBV6-7 relative abundance averaged about 0.11% in cases and approximately 0.15% in controls. It is unknown whether associations predate infection; no effector/memory or HPV-specific sorting.

Profiling relied on immunoSEQ multiplex PCR, and the TCRdb table lists in-frame clones only, not all of them. The listing contains about 32,000 clones. The V and J genes are TRBV14 and TRBJ1-2, with TRBD1 identical over 10 bases. The sample comprised blood buffy coat. This TCR was sampled from a woman aged 18 to 75 with a cervical HPV16 infection that either progressed to CIN3+ or cleared (not recorded which). CDR3 DNA, as far as it was read: TGTGCCAGTTCCAAGGACAGGGGGTTGACCTACGAC. It is translated as CASSKDRGLTYD. The full CDR3 is CASSKDRGLTYDYTF.